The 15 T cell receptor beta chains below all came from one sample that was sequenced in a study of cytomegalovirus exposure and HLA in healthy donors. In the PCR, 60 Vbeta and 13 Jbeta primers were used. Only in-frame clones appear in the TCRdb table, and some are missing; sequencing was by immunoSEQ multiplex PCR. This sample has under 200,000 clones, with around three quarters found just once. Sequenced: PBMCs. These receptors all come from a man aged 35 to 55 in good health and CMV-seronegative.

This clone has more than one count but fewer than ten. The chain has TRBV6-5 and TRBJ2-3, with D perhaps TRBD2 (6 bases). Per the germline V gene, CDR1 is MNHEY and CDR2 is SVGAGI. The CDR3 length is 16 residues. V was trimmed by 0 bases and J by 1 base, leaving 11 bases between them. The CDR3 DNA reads TGTGCCAGCAGTTACTCGGCGTGGGAGGGCACAGATACGCAGTATTTT. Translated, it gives CASSYSAWEGTDTQYF.

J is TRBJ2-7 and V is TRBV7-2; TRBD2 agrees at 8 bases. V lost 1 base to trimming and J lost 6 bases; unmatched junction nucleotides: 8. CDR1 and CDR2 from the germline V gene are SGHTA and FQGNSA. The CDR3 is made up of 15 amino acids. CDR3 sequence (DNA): TGTGCCAGCAGCTTAGTTGTACTAGCGGAGAGCGAGCAGTACTTC. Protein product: CASSLVVLAESEQYF.

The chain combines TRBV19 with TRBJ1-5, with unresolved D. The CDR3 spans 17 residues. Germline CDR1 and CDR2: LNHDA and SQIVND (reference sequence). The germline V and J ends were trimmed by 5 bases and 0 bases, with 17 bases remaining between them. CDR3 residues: CASSPSVSGNSNQPQHF. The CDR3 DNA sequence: TGTGCCAGTAGTCCCTCTGTATCGGGGAATAGCAATCAGCCCCAGCATTTT.

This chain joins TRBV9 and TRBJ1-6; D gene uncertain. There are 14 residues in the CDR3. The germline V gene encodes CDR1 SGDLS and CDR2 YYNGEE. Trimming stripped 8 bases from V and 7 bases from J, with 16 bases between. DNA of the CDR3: TGTGCCAGTCGACCAGGTGGGCTCAATTCACCCCTCCACTTT. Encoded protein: CASRPGGLNSPLHF.

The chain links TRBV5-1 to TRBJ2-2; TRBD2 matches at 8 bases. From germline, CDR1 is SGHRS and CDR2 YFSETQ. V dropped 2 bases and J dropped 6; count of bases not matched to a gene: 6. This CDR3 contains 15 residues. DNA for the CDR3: TGCGCCAGCAGCTTCCAGCGGGAGTTCTCCGGGGAGCTGTTTTTT. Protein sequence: CASSFQREFSGELFF.

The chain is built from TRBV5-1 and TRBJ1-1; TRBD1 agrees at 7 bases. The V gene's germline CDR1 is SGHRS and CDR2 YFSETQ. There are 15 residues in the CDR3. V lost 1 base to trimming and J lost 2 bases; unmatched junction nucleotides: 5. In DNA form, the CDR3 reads TGCGCCAGCAGCTTGATCGGGACAGCAAACACTGAAGCTTTCTTT. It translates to CASSLIGTANTEAFF.

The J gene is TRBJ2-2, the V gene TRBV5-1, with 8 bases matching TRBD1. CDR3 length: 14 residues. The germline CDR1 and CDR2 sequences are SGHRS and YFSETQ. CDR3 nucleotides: TGCGCGAGCCGGACGACAGGGGACACCGGGGAGCTGTTTTTT. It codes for CASRTTGDTGELFF.

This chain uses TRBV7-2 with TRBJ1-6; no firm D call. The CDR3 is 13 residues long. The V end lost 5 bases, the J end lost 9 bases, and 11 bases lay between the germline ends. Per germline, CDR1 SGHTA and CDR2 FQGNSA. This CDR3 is CASSQSAGSPLHF. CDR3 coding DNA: TGTGCCAGCAGCCAAAGCGCCGGTTCACCCCTCCACTTT.

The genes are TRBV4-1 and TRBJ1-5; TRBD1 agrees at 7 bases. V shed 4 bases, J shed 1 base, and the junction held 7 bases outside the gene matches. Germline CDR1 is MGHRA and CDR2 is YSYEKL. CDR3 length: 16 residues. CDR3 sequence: CASSRDRDISNQPQHF. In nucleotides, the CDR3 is TGCGCCAGCAGCCGCGACAGGGACATAAGCAATCAGCCCCAGCATTTT.

Here the CDR3 reads CASSSPRGGEQYF. The CDR3 DNA follows: TGTGCCAGCAGCTCCCCCCGGGGAGGCGAGCAGTACTTC. The chain recombines TRBV7-2 with TRBJ2-7; tentative D call: TRBD2 (6 bases). V lost 4 bases and J lost 6, with 13 bases in between. The CDR3 is 13 amino acids. CDR1 is SGHTA and CDR2 is FQGNSA in the germline V gene.

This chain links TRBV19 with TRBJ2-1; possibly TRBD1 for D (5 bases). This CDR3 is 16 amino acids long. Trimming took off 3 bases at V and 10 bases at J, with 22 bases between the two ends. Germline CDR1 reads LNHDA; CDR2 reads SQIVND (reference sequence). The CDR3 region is CASSMFTEQRGGEQFF. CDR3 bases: TGTGCCAGTAGTATGTTTACGGAGCAAAGGGGTGGCGAGCAGTTCTTC.

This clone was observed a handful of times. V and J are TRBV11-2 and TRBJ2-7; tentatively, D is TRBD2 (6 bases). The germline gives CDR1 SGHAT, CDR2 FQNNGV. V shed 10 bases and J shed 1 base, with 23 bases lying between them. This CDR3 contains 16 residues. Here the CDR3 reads CATTAWTTGESYEQYF. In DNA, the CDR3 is TGTGCCACCACAGCTTGGACAACGGGGGAATCCTACGAGCAGTACTTC.

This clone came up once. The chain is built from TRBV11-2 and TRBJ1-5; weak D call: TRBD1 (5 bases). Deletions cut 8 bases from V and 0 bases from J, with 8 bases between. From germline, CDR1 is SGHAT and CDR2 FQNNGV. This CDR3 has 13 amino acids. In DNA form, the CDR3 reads TGTGCCAGCCGGGGGGGTAGCAATCAGCCCCAGCATTTT. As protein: CASRGGSNQPQHF. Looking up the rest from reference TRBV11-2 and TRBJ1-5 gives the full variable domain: EAGVAQSPRYKIIEKRQSVAFWCNPISGHATLYWYQQILGQGPKLLIQFQNNGVVDDSQLPKDRFSAERLKGVDSTLKIQPAKLEDSAVYLCASRGGSNQPQHFGDGTRLSIL.

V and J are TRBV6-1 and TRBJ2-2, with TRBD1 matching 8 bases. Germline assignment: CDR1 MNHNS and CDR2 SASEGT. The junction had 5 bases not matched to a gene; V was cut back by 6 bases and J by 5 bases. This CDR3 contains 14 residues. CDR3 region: CASRGQASTGELFF. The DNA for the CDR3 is TGTGCCAGCAGGGGACAGGCTTCAACCGGGGAGCTGTTTTTT.

The CDR3, as DNA: TGTGCCAGCTCCCGAAATGGTGGCGGGAACACAGATACGCAGTATTTT. Translating gives CASSRNGGGNTDTQYF. J is TRBJ2-3 and V is TRBV18; tentatively, D is TRBD2 (6 bases). V was clipped by 6 bases and J by 2 bases, with 18 bases between them. The CDR3 spans 16 residues. Germline V gene lookup returns CDR1 KGHSH and CDR2 LQKENI.